This T cell receptor (beta chain) derives from a study of T cells in Graves' hyperthyroidism and ophthalmopathy. General study points: Onset of ophthalmopathy came a median 6.5 months after the model predicted it.

It was RNA transcripts that yielded the amplified TCR beta CDR3 regions. An initial round of RT-PCR targeting the TCR CDR3 relied on the HTBI primer set. TCRdb processed the multiplex PCR reads anew with MiXCR; each CDR3 protein has one entry. Here the sample spans about 770,000 distinct CDR3 sequences, around 20% being singletons. Comments on this clonotype: Its antigen is undetermined.

Patients were excluded because of uncontrolled infection, other autoimmune disease, pregnancy or lactation. The germline gives CDR1 SGHTA, CDR2 FQGNSA. This CDR3 is 15 amino acids long. The V end was cut by 1 base, the J end by 5 bases, with 14 bases between. The chain employs TRBV7-2 and TRBJ1-2, with D hard to call. The sequence was obtained from a woman aged 45-65 years with Graves' hyperthyroidism that later progressed to Graves' ophthalmopathy. The sample was blood. CDR3 region: CASSLGGVVGYGYTF. CDR3 coding DNA: TGTGCCAGCAGCTTAGGGGGTGTGGTCGGTTATGGCTACACCTTC.